Listed below are T cell receptor beta chains from one sample, sequenced in a study of T-cell memory formation after mild COVID-19. TCRdb used MiXCR to reprocess the 5' RACE reads, holding one entry per CDR3 protein. The profile covers about 110,000 distinct CDR3 sequences, with over 15% appearing a single time and around 5.5% taken by the ten largest. Sequencing was performed on PBMCs or a T cell subset sorted from them (not recorded which). These receptors all stem from a man in his late teens or twenties who had mild COVID-19 (a few samples of this study predate the infection). Cell type and time point are not known. The CDR3 runs from the conserved cysteine through the conserved F or W. A D gene is named only where the DNA matches it firmly. The listing skips clone size in some rows; elsewhere it reads once, few, many or a size class.

J gene	V gene	clone size	D gene	CDR3 DNA	CDR3 protein
TRBJ2-3	TRBV7-2	-	-	TGTGCCAGCAGCTTAAATTTCCCCGGTGATACGCAGTATTTT	CASSLNFPGDTQYF
TRBJ2-6	TRBV5-1	few	-	TGCGCCAGCAGCGACCAGGGGGCCAACGTCCTGACTTTC	CASSDQGANVLTF
TRBJ2-1	TRBV7-8	-	TRBD2	TGTGCCAGCAGCTTAGTAGGCGGGGGGGTCGGCAATGAGCAGTTCTTC	CASSLVGGGVGNEQFF
TRBJ1-5	TRBV7-2	-	-	TGTGCCAGCAGTGCCGGGCCAAATCAGCCCCAGCATTTT	CASSAGPNQPQHF
TRBJ1-1	TRBV29-1	-	-	TGCAGCGGGATGGACACTGAAGCTTTCTTT	CSGMDTEAFF
TRBJ2-1	TRBV4-2	-	TRBD2	TGTGCCAGCAGCCCCGGCGGGGGGGCCGGCAATGAGCAGTTCTTC	CASSPGGGAGNEQFF
TRBJ2-5	TRBV7-7	few	-	TGTGCTAGCAGCTTTTATCCGAATGATGGGGTAAAGTACCAAGAGACCCAGTACTTC	CASSFYPNDGVKYQETQYF
TRBJ2-3	TRBV7-9	few	TRBD2	TGTGCCAGCAGTCCGCGGGGGGCCAGCTCAGATACGCAGTATTTT	CASSPRGASSDTQYF
TRBJ1-1	TRBV6-6	-	-	TGTGCCAGCAGACGTGATTCTGAAGCTTTCTTT	CASRRDSEAFF
TRBJ2-3	TRBV12-3/TRBV12-4	many	TRBD2	TGTGCCAGCAGATTGACTAGCGGGGGGAGCACAGATACGCAGTATTTT	CASRLTSGGSTDTQYF
TRBJ2-5	TRBV5-1	-	TRBD1	TGCGCCAGCAGCTTGGGGCAGGGGGTCGGGGAGACCCAGTACTTC	CASSLGQGVGETQYF
TRBJ2-5	TRBV7-3	many	-	TGTGCCAGCAGCCCAACAGGGGGAGGGGAGACCCAGTACTTC	CASSPTGGGETQYF
TRBJ2-2	TRBV5-1	-	-	TGCGCCAGCAGGGGAGCGATGAACACCGGGGAGCTGTTTTTT	CASRGAMNTGELFF